The 18 T cell receptor beta chains below come from one sample, sequenced in a study of blood T cell repertoires in COVID-19. Data came from immunoSEQ multiplex PCR; TCRdb stores just in-frame clones and leaves some out. The sample records roughly 190,000 clones, roughly nine tenths being singletons. Sequencing used peripheral blood. The source of these receptors is a woman in her sixties with COVID-19, enrolled during active disease.

V is TRBV13 and J is TRBJ1-2, with 9 nucleotides matching TRBD1. The V gene end was trimmed by 4 bases and the J gene end by 1 base; junction bases not matched to a gene: 7. Germline-derived CDR1 and CDR2 are PRHDT and FYEKMQ (reference sequence). The CDR3 runs to 16 residues. The CDR3 coding sequence is TGTGCCAGCAGCTCTCAACAGGGGGCCTTTAACTATGGCTACACCTTC. Translated: CASSSQQGAFNYGYTF.

This chain uses TRBV19 with TRBJ2-7; 12 nucleotides align to TRBD2. Germline CDR1 LNHDA, CDR2 SQIVND (reference sequence). This CDR3 spans 19 amino acids. Germline trimming cut 2 bases from V and 2 bases from J; bases unmatched to any gene: 13. CDR3 loop: CASSIKGGWTSGTTYEQYF. For the CDR3, the DNA is TGTGCCAGTAGTATAAAGGGGGGGTGGACTAGCGGGACAACCTACGAGCAGTACTTC.

About this clone itself: Within the sample, other DNA sequences also encode this same CDR3. The chain carries TRBV29-1 and TRBJ1-5; D is possibly TRBD1 (5 bases). The CDR3 is made up of 12 amino acids. The V end lost 4 bases, the J end lost 2 bases, and 6 bases lay between the germline ends. Germline values: CDR1 SQVTM, CDR2 ANQGSEA. As DNA, the CDR3 is TGCAGCGTTGGGGGGGGCAATCAGCCCCAGCATTTT. Its protein is CSVGGGNQPQHF.

The chain's CDR3 is CASSPSRLAVGDTQYF. The CDR3 region has the DNA TGTGCCAGCAGCCCCTCCCGACTAGCGGTGGGAGATACGCAGTATTTT. The chain uses TRBV7-2 and TRBJ2-3, with TRBD2 identical over 9 bases. This CDR3 spans 16 amino acids. The V and J ends lost 5 bases and 5 bases, in that order; junction bases with no gene match: 11. The germline CDR1 and CDR2 sequences are SGHTA and FQGNSA.

This clone turned up a few times. The chain links TRBV4-2 to TRBJ1-5; D is perhaps TRBD1 (5 bases). Germline V gene lookup returns CDR1 LGHNA and CDR2 YNFKEQ. The CDR3 length is 15 residues. V lost 0 bases and J 6 bases, leaving 12 bases between the germline ends. The CDR3 nucleotides are TGTGCCAGCAGCCAAGAACAGGTGAATATTCAGCCCCAGCATTTT. This codes for CASSQEQVNIQPQHF.

The chain joins TRBV20-1 to TRBJ2-1; D might be TRBD2 (6 bases). V was clipped by 3 bases and J by 4 bases, with 13 bases between them. CDR1 is DFQATT, CDR2 SNEGSKA, per germline (reference sequence). The CDR3 is 14 residues long. The CDR3 sequence: CSASSASVYNEQFF. As DNA, the CDR3 is TGCAGTGCTAGTAGCGCTAGCGTTTACAATGAGCAGTTCTTC.

The genes are TRBV29-1 and TRBJ1-4; TRBD1 matches 9 bases. Trimming removed 3 bases from V and 4 bases from J; junction bases left unmatched: 6. This CDR3 region has 15 residues. The germline V gene has CDR1 SQVTM and CDR2 ANQGSEA. In nucleotides, the CDR3 is TGCAGCGTTGATGTCGGGACAGGGAATAATGAAAAACTGTTTTTT. This sequence encodes CSVDVGTGNNEKLFF. The full variable domain, its missing parts supplied by reference TRBV29-1 and TRBJ1-4, is SAVISQKPSRDICQRGTSLTIQCQVDSQVTMMFWYRQQPGQSLTLIATANQGSEATYESGFVIDKFPISRPNLTFSTLTVSNMSPEDSSIYLCSVDVGTGNNEKLFFGSGTQLSVL.

By share, this clone ranks as medium-sized. The chain combines TRBV24-1 with TRBJ1-5; D is undetermined. Germline lookup yields CDR1 KGHDR and CDR2 SFDVKD. Trimming took 0 bases from V and 7 from J, leaving 9 bases between them. This CDR3 comprises 14 residues. Here the CDR3 reads CATSDLHVGQPQHF. DNA of the CDR3: TGTGCCACCAGTGATTTGCATGTCGGGCAGCCCCAGCATTTT.

As concerns this clone: The junction shows a germline mismatch at one end, possibly a read error. V is TRBV5-4 and J is TRBJ1-5; 8 bases are shared with TRBD1. Germline values: CDR1 SGHNT, CDR2 YYREEE (reference sequence). This CDR3 contains 12 residues. CDR3 loop: CASSLKGQAENF. As DNA, the CDR3 is TGTGCCAGCAGCTTAAAGGGACAGGCAGAAAATTTT.

This chain joins TRBV19 and TRBJ2-6; TRBD2 matches at 11 bases. This CDR3 has 17 amino acids. Germline CDR1 LNHDA, CDR2 SQIVND (reference sequence). Unmatched junction bases numbered 6, after V lost 4 bases and J lost 4 bases. The CDR3, as DNA: TGTGCCAGTAGTACCATAGCGGGAGGGGTCGGGGCCAACGTCCTGACTTTC. This sequence encodes CASSTIAGGVGANVLTF.

This chain uses TRBV30 with TRBJ2-2, with 15 bases lining up with TRBD2. CDR1 and CDR2 from the germline V gene are GTSNPN and SVGIG (reference sequence). CDR3 length: 17 amino acids. J lost 0 bases, V lost 5 bases, and 4 bases had no gene match. The CDR3 here is CAWGGLAGGPNTGELFF. CDR3 sequence (DNA): TGTGCCTGGGGTGGACTAGCGGGAGGGCCGAACACCGGGGAGCTGTTTTTT.

This chain joins TRBV7-5 and TRBJ2-6; TRBD1 is the table's D call, not checked against the DNA. TRBV7-5 is a known pseudogene. The CDR3 has 20 amino acids. The CDR3 reads CARSSRMVGTGVPGANVLTF. The CDR3 region has the DNA TGTGCCAGAAGCTCCCGGATGGTCGGGACAGGGGTTCCGGGGGCCAACGTCCTGACTTTC.

CDR3 region: CASSLAGTGIQYF. CDR3 nucleotide sequence: TGTGCCAGCAGCTTAGCGGGGACAGGCATTCAGTACTTC. This chain joins TRBV7-2 and TRBJ2-4; 8 bases align to TRBD1. The CDR3 has 13 residues. CDR1 SGHTA and CDR2 FQGNSA come from the germline V gene. J gave up 9 bases and V 0 bases, and 1 base lay outside the gene matches.

The gene calls are TRBV7-2 and TRBJ1-2; TRBD1 aligns across 7 bases. The CDR3 runs to 16 residues. CDR1 is SGHTA, CDR2 FQGNSA, per germline. V lost 2 bases and J lost 7; bases outside the gene matches: 13. The DNA of the CDR3 is TGTGCCAGCAGCTTACCAAAAACAGGGGTAGGAGGTGGCTACACCTTC. It codes for CASSLPKTGVGGGYTF.

The genes are TRBV7-2 and TRBJ2-3; the match to TRBD1 covers 9 bases. The CDR3 loop spans 15 amino acids. The J segment lost 3 bases and the V segment lost 1 base, leaving 2 bases of the junction unmatched. CDR1 and CDR2 (germline): SGHTA, FQGNSA. DNA of the CDR3: TGTGCCAGCAGCTTAGACAGGGGGCGGACAGATACGCAGTATTTT. It codes for CASSLDRGRTDTQYF.

This clone was observed once. V usage is TRBV6-2 or TRBV6-3 and J usage is TRBJ1-4; a possible D gene is TRBD1 (6 bases). V lost 4 bases and J 10 bases, leaving 13 bases between the germline ends. This CDR3 region has 13 residues. Germline V lookup: CDR1 MNHEY, CDR2 SVGEGT. For the CDR3, the DNA is TGTGCCAGCAGTTGGACGACAGGTCGAAAACTGTTTTTT. Its translation is CASSWTTGRKLFF.

This sequence joins TRBV15 and TRBJ1-1; D unclear. V lost 0 bases, J lost 6 bases, and 14 bases lay in between. The CDR3 sequence is 15 residues long. CDR1 LNHNV and CDR2 YYDKDF come from the germline V gene (reference sequence). CDR3 DNA: TGTGCCACCAGCAGAGAAACACTAGCTAGCTCTGAAGCTTTCTTT. Residues: CATSRETLASSEAFF. The whole variable domain, remainder taken from reference TRBV15 and TRBJ1-1, is DAMVIQNPRYQVTQFGKPVTLSCSQTLNHNVMYWYQQKSSQAPKLLFHYYDKDFNNEADTPDNFQSRRPNTSFCFLDIRSPGLGDTAMYLCATSRETLASSEAFFGQGTRLTVV.

The chain joins TRBV3-1 (or the pseudogene TRBV3-2) to TRBJ2-5; D is uncertain. Trimming stripped 8 bases from V and 2 bases from J, with 6 bases between. The CDR3 spans 11 residues. CDR1 is LGHDT and CDR2 is YNNKEL in the germline V gene (reference sequence). CDR3 in amino acids: CASVSQETQYF. CDR3 bases: TGTGCCAGCGTATCTCAAGAGACCCAGTACTTC.